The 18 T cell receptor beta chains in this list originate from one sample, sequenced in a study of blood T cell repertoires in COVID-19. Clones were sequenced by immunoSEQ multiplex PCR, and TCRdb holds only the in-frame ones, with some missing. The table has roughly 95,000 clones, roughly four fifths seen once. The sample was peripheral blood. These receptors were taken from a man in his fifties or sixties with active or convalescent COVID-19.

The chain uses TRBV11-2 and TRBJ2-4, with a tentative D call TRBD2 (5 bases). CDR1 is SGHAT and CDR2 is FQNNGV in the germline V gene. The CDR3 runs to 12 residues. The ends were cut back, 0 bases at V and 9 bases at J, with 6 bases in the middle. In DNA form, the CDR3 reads TGTGCCAGCAGCTTAGATCGGGGCATTCAGTACTTC. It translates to CASSLDRGIQYF.

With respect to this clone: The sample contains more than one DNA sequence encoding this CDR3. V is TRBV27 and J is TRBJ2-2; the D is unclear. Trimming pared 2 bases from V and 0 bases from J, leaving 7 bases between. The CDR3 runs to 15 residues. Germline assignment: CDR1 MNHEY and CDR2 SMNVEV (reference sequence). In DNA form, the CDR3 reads TGTGCCAGCAGTTTAGGCACCGCGAACACCGGGGAGCTGTTTTTT. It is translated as CASSLGTANTGELFF.

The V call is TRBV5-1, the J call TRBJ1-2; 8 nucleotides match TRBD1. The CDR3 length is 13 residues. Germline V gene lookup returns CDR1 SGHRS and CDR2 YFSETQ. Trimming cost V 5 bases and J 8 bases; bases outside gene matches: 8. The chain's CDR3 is CASSFGQGEGYTF. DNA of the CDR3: TGCGCCAGCAGTTTCGGACAGGGAGAAGGCTACACCTTC.

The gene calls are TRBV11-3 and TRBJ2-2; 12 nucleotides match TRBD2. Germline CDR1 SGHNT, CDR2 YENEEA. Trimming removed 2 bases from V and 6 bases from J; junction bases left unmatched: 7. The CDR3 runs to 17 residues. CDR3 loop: CASSLKLAGGRAGELFF. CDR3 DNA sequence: TGTGCCAGCAGCTTAAAACTAGCGGGGGGCCGGGCCGGGGAGCTGTTTTTT.

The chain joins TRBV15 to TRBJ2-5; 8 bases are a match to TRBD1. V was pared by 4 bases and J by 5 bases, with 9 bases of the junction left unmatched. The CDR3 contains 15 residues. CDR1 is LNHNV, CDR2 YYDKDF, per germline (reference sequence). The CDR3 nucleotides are TGTGCCACCAGCAAGACAGGGGCACTAGCTGAGACCCAGTACTTC. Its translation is CATSKTGALAETQYF.

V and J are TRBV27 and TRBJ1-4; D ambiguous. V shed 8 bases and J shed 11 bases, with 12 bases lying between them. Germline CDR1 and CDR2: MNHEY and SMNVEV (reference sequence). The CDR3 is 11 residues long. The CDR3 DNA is TGTGCCAGCGGGAGTACCGTGAAACTGTTTTTT. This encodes CASGSTVKLFF.

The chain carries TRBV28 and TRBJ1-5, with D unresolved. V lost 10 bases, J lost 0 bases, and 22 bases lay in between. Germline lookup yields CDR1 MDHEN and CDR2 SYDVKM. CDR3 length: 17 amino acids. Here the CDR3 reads CATVRGIRGYSNQPQHF. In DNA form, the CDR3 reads TGTGCCACCGTTCGGGGAATAAGAGGCTATAGCAATCAGCCCCAGCATTTT.

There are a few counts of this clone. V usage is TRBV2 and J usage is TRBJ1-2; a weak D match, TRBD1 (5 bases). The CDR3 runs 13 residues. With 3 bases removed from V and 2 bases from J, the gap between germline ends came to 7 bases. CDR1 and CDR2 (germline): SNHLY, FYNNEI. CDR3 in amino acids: CASSESGNYGYTF. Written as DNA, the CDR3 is TGTGCCAGCAGTGAGTCAGGGAACTATGGCTACACCTTC.

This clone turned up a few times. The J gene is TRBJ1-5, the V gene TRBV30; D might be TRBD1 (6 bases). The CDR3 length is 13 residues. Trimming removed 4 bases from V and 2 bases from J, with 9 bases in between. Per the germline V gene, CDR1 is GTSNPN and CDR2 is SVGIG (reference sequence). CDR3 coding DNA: TGTGCCTGGAACAGGGTGGGCAATCAGCCCCAGCATTTT. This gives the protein CAWNRVGNQPQHF.

The DNA of the CDR3 is TGTGCCAGCGGGGGGGCTGTGAACAATGAGCAGTTCTTC. This gives the protein CASGGAVNNEQFF. The rearrangement links TRBV2 to TRBJ2-1; D possibly corresponds to TRBD2 (7 bases). Germline CDR1 SNHLY, CDR2 FYNNEI. Trimming cost V 8 bases and J 5 bases, with 13 bases left between them. The CDR3 is made up of 13 amino acids. Full variable domain (outside the CDR3, taken from reference TRBV2 and TRBJ2-1): EPEVTQTPSHQVTQMGQEVILRCVPISNHLYFYWYRQILGQKVEFLVSFYNNEISEKSEIFDDQFSVERPDGSNFTLKIRSTKLEDSAMYFCASGGAVNNEQFFGPGTRLTVL.

CDR3 region: CASSLGDSPLGYEQYF. The CDR3 DNA reads TGCGCCAGCAGCTTGGGAGACAGCCCCCTAGGCTACGAGCAGTACTTC. The chain joins TRBV5-1 to TRBJ2-7; D is perhaps TRBD1 (5 bases). With 0 bases removed from V and 3 bases from J, the gap between germline ends came to 16 bases. Germline CDR1 reads SGHRS; CDR2 reads YFSETQ. There are 16 residues in the CDR3.

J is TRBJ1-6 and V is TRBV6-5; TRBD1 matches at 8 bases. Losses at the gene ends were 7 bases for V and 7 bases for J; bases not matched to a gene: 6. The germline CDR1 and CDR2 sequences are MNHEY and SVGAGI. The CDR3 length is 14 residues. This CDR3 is CASTEGQENSPLHF. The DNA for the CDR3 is TGTGCCAGCACCGAGGGACAGGAGAATTCACCCCTCCACTTT.

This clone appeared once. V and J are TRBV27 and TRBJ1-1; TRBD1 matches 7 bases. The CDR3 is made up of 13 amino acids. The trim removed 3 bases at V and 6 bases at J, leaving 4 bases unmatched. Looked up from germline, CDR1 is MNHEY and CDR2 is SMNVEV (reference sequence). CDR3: CASSLNRGSEAFF. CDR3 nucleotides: TGTGCCAGCAGTTTGAACAGGGGCTCTGAAGCTTTCTTT.

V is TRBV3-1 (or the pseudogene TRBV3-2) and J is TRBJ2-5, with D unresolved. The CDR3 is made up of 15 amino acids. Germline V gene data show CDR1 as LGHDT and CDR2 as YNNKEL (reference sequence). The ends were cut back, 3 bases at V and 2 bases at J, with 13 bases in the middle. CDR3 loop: CASSHYYSFQETQYF. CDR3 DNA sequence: TGTGCCAGCAGCCACTACTATTCCTTTCAAGAGACCCAGTACTTC.

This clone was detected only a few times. CDR3 DNA: TGTGCCAGCAGTTCTGCGGGGACGTCCTACGAGCAGTACGTC. Translated: CASSSAGTSYEQYV. The chain combines TRBV6-5 with TRBJ2-7; possibly TRBD2 for D (6 bases). The V end lost 4 bases, the J end lost 1 base, and 11 bases lay between the germline ends. This CDR3 has 14 amino acids. The germline V gene has CDR1 MNHEY and CDR2 SVGAGI.

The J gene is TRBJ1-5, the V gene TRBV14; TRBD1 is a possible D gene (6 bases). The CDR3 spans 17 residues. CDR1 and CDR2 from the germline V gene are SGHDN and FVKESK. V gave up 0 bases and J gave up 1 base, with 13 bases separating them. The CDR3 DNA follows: TGTGCCAGCAGCCAAGATACGGGGGGCAGAAGCAATCAGCCCCAGCATTTT. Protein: CASSQDTGGRSNQPQHF.

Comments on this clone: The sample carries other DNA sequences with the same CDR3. The chain's CDR3 is CASSQGGASYNEQFF. For the CDR3, the DNA is TGTGCCAGCAGCCAGGGGGGTGCCTCCTACAATGAGCAGTTCTTC. The rearrangement links TRBV3-1 (or the pseudogene TRBV3-2) to TRBJ2-1, with TRBD2 as a possible D gene (6 bases). Trimming removed 3 bases at V and 0 bases at J, with 9 bases between. The CDR3 covers 15 residues. CDR1 is LGHDT, CDR2 YNNKEL, per germline (reference sequence).

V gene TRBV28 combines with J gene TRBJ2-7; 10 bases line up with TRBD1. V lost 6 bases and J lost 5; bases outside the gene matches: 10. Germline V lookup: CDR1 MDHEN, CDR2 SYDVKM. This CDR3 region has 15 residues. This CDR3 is CASSRRGQGIDEQYV. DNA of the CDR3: TGTGCCAGCAGCAGGAGGGGACAGGGGATCGACGAGCAGTACGTC.